Following are 26 T cell receptor beta chains from one sample sequenced in a study of blood T cell repertoires in COVID-19. Libraries were prepared by immunoSEQ multiplex PCR; TCRdb keeps only in-frame clonotypes and omits some of them. The sample yields over 50,000 clones, 80% to 90% seen once. The sample taken for sequencing was peripheral blood. These receptors all come from a man older than 75 with acute or convalescent COVID-19.

The chain carries TRBV3-1 (or the pseudogene TRBV3-2) and TRBJ2-5; D possibly corresponds to TRBD2 (7 bases). The germline CDR1 and CDR2 sequences are LGHDT and YNNKEL (reference sequence). The ends were cut back, 0 bases at V and 7 bases at J, with 15 bases in the middle. This CDR3 has 15 amino acids. The CDR3 here is CASSQDARGQATQYF. The CDR3 coding sequence is TGTGCCAGCAGCCAAGATGCGCGGGGGCAGGCGACCCAGTACTTC.

This chain uses TRBV6-2 or TRBV6-3 with TRBJ2-7; 8 nucleotides align to TRBD2. CDR3 length: 18 residues. Germline lookup yields CDR1 MNHEY and CDR2 SVGEGT. With V trimmed by 0 bases and J by 0 bases, 10 bases remained unmatched. The CDR3 DNA follows: TGTGCCAGCAGTTACTCTGTTTCCAGCGGGGGATTCTCCTACGAGCAGTACTTC. The encoded protein is CASSYSVSSGGFSYEQYF.

This clone showed up just once. The genes are TRBV12-3 or TRBV12-4 and TRBJ1-1; unclear D gene. Trimming pared 1 base from V and 8 bases from J, leaving 5 bases between. This CDR3 contains 11 residues. The CDR3 here is CASSLGLEAFF. DNA for the CDR3: TGTGCCAGCAGTTTAGGACTAGAAGCTTTCTTT.

V usage is TRBV7-9 and J usage is TRBJ2-7; D ambiguous. The CDR3 runs 12 residues. The germline CDR1 and CDR2 sequences are SEHNR and FQNEAQ (reference sequence). V was shortened by 3 bases and J by 3 bases, with 6 bases between the two germline ends. The CDR3: CASSLRLYEQYF. The DNA of the CDR3 is TGTGCCAGCAGCTTGAGGCTCTACGAGCAGTACTTC.

V is TRBV2 and J is TRBJ2-2; 10 bases fit TRBD1. Germline V lookup: CDR1 SNHLY, CDR2 FYNNEI. V lost 6 bases to trimming and J lost 4 bases; unmatched junction nucleotides: 8. The CDR3 loop spans 16 amino acids. CDR3 in amino acids: CASRGQDRGTTGELFF. Written as DNA, the CDR3 is TGTGCCAGCAGGGGTCAGGACAGGGGGACCACCGGGGAGCTGTTTTTT.

V is TRBV5-1 and J is TRBJ1-5; tentative D call: TRBD1 (5 bases). The CDR3 length is 16 residues. Trimming removed 1 base at V and 0 bases at J, with 11 bases between. Germline lookup yields CDR1 SGHRS and CDR2 YFSETQ. The CDR3 DNA reads as TGCGCCAGCAGCTTGACTGACAGAAATAGCAATCAGCCCCAGCATTTT. It yields the protein CASSLTDRNSNQPQHF.

This clone was detected only once. The rearrangement uses TRBV5-1 and TRBJ2-5; tentative D call: TRBD2 (7 bases). This CDR3 is built from 14 residues. Deletions cut 0 bases from V and 5 bases from J, with 11 bases between. In germline, CDR1 is SGHRS, CDR2 YFSETQ. CDR3 nucleotides: TGCGCCAGCAGCTTGGCGGGGGGCGGTGAGACCCAGTACTTC. It encodes CASSLAGGGETQYF.

CDR3: CATTNLETQGPNEKLFF. CDR3 DNA sequence: TGTGCCACCACGAACCTAGAAACACAGGGGCCGAATGAAAAACTGTTTTTT. The chain uses TRBV21-1 and TRBJ1-4; the D segment call TRBD1 is taken from the table without a DNA check. TRBV21-1 is shown as a pseudogene. The CDR3 length is 17 residues.

The chain is built from TRBV12-3 or TRBV12-4 and TRBJ1-4, with D perhaps TRBD1 (6 bases). This CDR3 contains 12 residues. The V gene lost 6 bases and the J gene lost 8 bases, with 10 bases spanning the gap. For the CDR3, the DNA is TGTGCCAGCAGCCCAGGACAGGAAAAACTGTTTTTT. It translates to CASSPGQEKLFF.

The J gene is TRBJ2-7, the V gene TRBV18, with 7 nucleotides matching TRBD1. Germline V CDR1 and CDR2: KGHSH, LQKENI. Trimming cost V 6 bases and J 3 bases; bases outside gene matches: 11. The CDR3 totals 15 residues. The CDR3 coding sequence is TGTGCCAGCTCCAACCTACAGGGGAAAGTCTACGAGCAGTACTTC. As protein: CASSNLQGKVYEQYF.

V gene TRBV5-1 combines with J gene TRBJ2-7, with 9 bases lining up with TRBD1. This CDR3 is 15 amino acids long. CDR1 SGHRS and CDR2 YFSETQ come from the germline V gene. The trim removed 5 bases at V and 2 bases at J, leaving 8 bases unmatched. The CDR3 spells CASRLRGDRAYEQYF. Here the CDR3 DNA reads TGCGCCAGCAGACTTCGAGGGGACAGGGCCTACGAGCAGTACTTC. Based on the CDR3 plus reference TRBV5-1 and TRBJ2-7, the full variable domain is KAGVTQTPRYLIKTRGQQVTLSCSPISGHRSVSWYQQTPGQGLQFLFEYFSETQRNKGNFPGRFSGRQFSNSRSEMNVSTLELGDSALYLCASRLRGDRAYEQYFGPGTRLTVT.

This chain joins TRBV15 and TRBJ2-5, with D possibly being TRBD1 (5 bases). Germline CDR1 reads LNHNV; CDR2 reads YYDKDF (reference sequence). This CDR3 is 16 amino acids long. V was shortened by 3 bases and J by 5 bases, with 19 bases between the two germline ends. This CDR3 reads CATSSWQGSSGETQYF. The CDR3 nucleotides read TGTGCCACCAGCAGTTGGCAGGGATCCTCCGGGGAGACCCAGTACTTC.

This clone was counted a single time. The CDR3 nucleotides read TGTGCCAGCAGTGCGTCCGGGGGGTGGAACACCGGGGAGCTGTTTTTT. Its protein is CASSASGGWNTGELFF. The chain is built from TRBV2 and TRBJ2-2, with TRBD2 identical over 7 bases. J lost 1 base, V lost 4 bases, and 6 bases had no gene match. The germline gives CDR1 SNHLY, CDR2 FYNNEI. The CDR3 extends over 16 amino acids.

Worth noting for this clone: The germline gene is not matched at one end of the junction; a read error may be the cause. The chain joins TRBV20-1 to TRBJ1-2; D call uncertain. The CDR3 loop spans 11 amino acids. CDR1 and CDR2 from the germline V gene are DFQATT and SNEGSKA (reference sequence). CDR3 sequence: CSARVGYGYTF. The CDR3 DNA is TGCAGTGCCAGAGTCGGCTATGGCTACACCTTC.

The chain has TRBV9 and TRBJ1-4; D not resolved. V lost 2 bases and J 6 bases, leaving 17 bases between the germline ends. CDR3 length: 16 residues. Germline assignment: CDR1 SGDLS and CDR2 YYNGEE. The CDR3 bases are TGTGCCAGCAGCGTCGGAAATTGGGGAGGTGATGAAAAACTGTTTTTT. Amino acids: CASSVGNWGGDEKLFF.

The genes are TRBV10-1 and TRBJ2-3; 8 nucleotides agree with TRBD1. The ends lost 4 bases at V and 4 bases at J; junction bases unmatched: 4. Germline V lookup: CDR1 WNHNN, CDR2 SYGVQD (reference sequence). CDR3 length equals 14 residues. DNA of the CDR3: TGCGCCAGCAGTGTGACAGGGGAGGCAGATACGCAGTATTTT. This gives the protein CASSVTGEADTQYF.

The V and J genes are TRBV7-9 and TRBJ2-3; 12 bases match TRBD2. The V gene's germline CDR1 is SEHNR and CDR2 FQNEAQ (reference sequence). V trimming: 2 bases; J trimming: 7 bases; junction bases outside the gene matches: 7. This CDR3 region has 16 residues. The CDR3 sequence: CASSLNLAGGPNTQYF. The DNA of the CDR3 is TGTGCCAGCAGCTTAAACCTAGCGGGGGGGCCGAATACGCAGTATTTT.

The gene calls are TRBV11-2 and TRBJ1-4, with 9 bases matching TRBD1. CDR3 length: 18 amino acids. Unmatched junction bases numbered 13, after V lost 4 bases and J lost 4 bases. CDR1 and CDR2 from the germline V gene are SGHAT and FQNNGV. In DNA, the CDR3 is TGTGCCAGCAGCTCCCCGGGACAGGGAATAATCTTTAATGAAAAACTGTTTTTT. Amino acids: CASSSPGQGIIFNEKLFF. The whole variable domain, filled in from reference TRBV11-2 and TRBJ1-4, reads EAGVAQSPRYKIIEKRQSVAFWCNPISGHATLYWYQQILGQGPKLLIQFQNNGVVDDSQLPKDRFSAERLKGVDSTLKIQPAKLEDSAVYLCASSSPGQGIIFNEKLFFGSGTQLSVL.

This chain joins TRBV9 and TRBJ2-5, with 8 nucleotides matching TRBD2. The length of the CDR3 is 16 residues. CDR1 is SGDLS and CDR2 is YYNGEE in the germline V gene. After removal of 0 bases from V and 1 base from J, the junction contained 5 bases not matched to a gene. CDR3 bases: TGTGCCAGCAGCGTAGCGGGGCGGGGGGCCCAAGAGACCCAGTACTTC. It is translated as CASSVAGRGAQETQYF.

J is TRBJ2-7 and V is TRBV2; perhaps TRBD2 as D (5 bases). The CDR3 consists of 11 residues. V was shortened by 11 bases and J by 3 bases, with 11 bases between the two germline ends. CDR1 and CDR2 (germline): SNHLY, FYNNEI. In DNA, the CDR3 is TGTGCCGGGAGACTTAGCTACGAGCAGTACTTC. This codes for CAGRLSYEQYF.

The chain combines TRBV6-5 with TRBJ1-2, with 9 bases matching TRBD1. V dropped 7 bases and J dropped 5; count of bases not matched to a gene: 2. The germline V gene encodes CDR1 MNHEY and CDR2 SVGAGI. This CDR3 is built from 12 residues. CDR3 sequence (DNA): TGTGCCAGCAAGACAGGGGGTTATGGCTACACCTTC. This codes for CASKTGGYGYTF.

This clone showed up just a few times. The CDR3 DNA sequence: TGCGCCAGCAGCCAAGATCGAGCAGGGGCGACCGGGGAGCTGTTTTTT. Protein: CASSQDRAGATGELFF. The V and J genes are TRBV4-3 and TRBJ2-2, with D tentatively TRBD1 (6 bases). The V gene's germline CDR1 is LGHNA and CDR2 YSLEER. Deletions cut 0 bases from V and 5 bases from J, with 13 bases between. The CDR3 runs to 16 residues.

CDR3 sequence reads: CAISTSGGTWEQYF. In nucleotides, the CDR3 is TGTGCCATCAGTACTAGCGGGGGGACCTGGGAGCAGTACTTC. The chain employs TRBV10-3 and TRBJ2-7; 12 bases agree with TRBD2. Trimming at V came to 5 bases and at J to 7 bases, leaving 6 bases not matched to a gene. Looked up from germline, CDR1 is ENHRY and CDR2 is SYGVKD. The length of the CDR3 is 14 residues.

This clone occurred once. The J gene is TRBJ1-6, the V gene TRBV19; no firm D call. The CDR3 has 15 residues. Germline V CDR1 and CDR2: LNHDA, SQIVND (reference sequence). V was pared by 3 bases and J by 2 bases, with 8 bases between. The CDR3 sequence: CASSMVLTYNSPLHF. For the CDR3, the DNA is TGTGCCAGTAGTATGGTACTAACCTATAATTCACCCCTCCACTTT.

The rearrangement joins TRBV6-2 or TRBV6-3 to TRBJ2-1, with 7 positions matching TRBD1. The V gene's germline CDR1 is MNHEY and CDR2 SVGEGT. V trimming: 5 bases; J trimming: 3 bases; junction bases outside the gene matches: 7. The CDR3 length is 15 residues. CDR3 region: CASSGEAGGYNEQFF. The CDR3, as DNA: TGTGCCAGCAGTGGCGAGGCAGGGGGCTACAATGAGCAGTTCTTC.

J is TRBJ2-1 and V is TRBV7-9; 8 positions match TRBD2. This CDR3 has 19 residues. CDR1 is SEHNR and CDR2 is FQNEAQ in the germline V gene (reference sequence). Germline trimming cut 0 bases from V and 5 bases from J; bases unmatched to any gene: 15. This chain's CDR3 is CASSLARSGGPRGDNEQFF. CDR3 nucleotide sequence: TGTGCCAGCAGCTTAGCGCGCAGCGGGGGACCCCGGGGGGACAATGAGCAGTTCTTC.